This T cell receptor (beta chain) was sequenced during a study of blood T cell repertoires in COVID-19. The overall study: Acute and convalescent COVID-19 samples came from the United States, Italy and Spain. Sources were T cells, B-cell-depleted T cells, or PBMCs; the material itself was cDNA or gDNA.

Per the authors' pipeline: From reference gene primer amplification, estimates of nucleated cell counts were derived. The data were produced by immunoSEQ multiplex PCR, yet TCRdb's version contains in-frame clones alone and is incomplete. That table furnishes V, J and clone size, whereas the DNA furnished D and trimming. Of roughly 120,000 clones listed, roughly 90% are singletons. The CDR3 extends over 14 amino acids. Trimming pared 1 base from V and 0 bases from J, leaving 7 bases between. From germline, CDR1 is SGHRS and CDR2 YFSETQ. The receptor was isolated from a man aged 70-80 years who had recovered from COVID-19. This sequence joins TRBV5-1 and TRBJ2-5; D gene uncertain. Sequencing was carried out using peripheral blood. This CDR3 reads CASSLRVDQETQYF. As DNA, the CDR3 is TGCGCCAGCAGCTTGCGGGTGGACCAAGAGACCCAGTACTTC.